These 24 T cell receptor beta chains came from one sample sequenced in a study of blood T cell repertoires in COVID-19 (dated by TCRdb to 2020 to 2022). Library prep was done by the immunoSEQ multiplex PCR assay. TCRdb mirrors the immuneACCESS table, restricted to in-frame sequences. Some clones are absent from its copies; in checked studies, under half trace to an unresolved V gene, and the reason for the others is unknown. The sample table holds around 92,000 clones, of which approximately 89% were seen once. About 5% of the sample lies in the top ten. Sequenced: peripheral blood. Receptors were obtained from a woman aged 80 or over with active COVID-19.

This clone was detected only once. The chain couples TRBV6-2 or TRBV6-3 to TRBJ1-1, with D possibly TRBD1 on 6 matching bases. Germline V gives CDR1 MNHEY, CDR2 SVGEGT. The CDR3 has 16 amino acids. Trimming removed 4 bases from V and 2 bases from J, with 17 bases in between. The DNA of the CDR3 is TGTGCCAGCAGTTTCTCCTTTAACAGGGTTAACACTGAAGCTTTCTTT. It yields the protein CASSFSFNRVNTEAFF.

The chain carries TRBV5-4 and TRBJ2-3, with 8 nucleotides matching TRBD2. This CDR3 has 15 amino acids. Unmatched junction bases numbered 7, after V lost 4 bases and J lost 3 bases. Germline V gives CDR1 SGHNT, CDR2 YYREEE (reference sequence). The CDR3 spells CASSRSGGPTDTQYF. CDR3 coding DNA: TGTGCCAGCAGCAGATCGGGAGGGCCGACAGATACGCAGTATTTT.

V and J are TRBV24-1 and TRBJ2-3, with D uncertain. There are 13 residues in the CDR3. V was shortened by 4 bases and J by 2 bases, with 6 bases between the two germline ends. In germline, CDR1 is KGHDR, CDR2 SFDVKD. The DNA of the CDR3 is TGTGCCACCAGTGACCTGTTCACAGATACGCAGTATTTT. Translation gives CATSDLFTDTQYF.

The V and J genes are TRBV19 and TRBJ1-2; 8 nucleotides agree with TRBD1. CDR1 is LNHDA and CDR2 is SQIVND in the germline V gene (reference sequence). V lost 6 bases and J lost 3; bases outside the gene matches: 3. This CDR3 region has 13 residues. The CDR3 coding sequence is TGTGCCAGTAGAGAACAGGGGGACTATGGCTACACCTTC. Residues: CASREQGDYGYTF.

This rearrangement joins TRBV6-5 to TRBJ1-1; 7 bases are shared with TRBD1. This CDR3 is 12 amino acids long. The trim removed 4 bases at V and 10 bases at J, leaving 6 bases unmatched. Germline lookup yields CDR1 MNHEY and CDR2 SVGAGI. The CDR3 loop reads CASSSTGLAAFF. The CDR3 region has the DNA TGTGCCAGCAGTTCGACAGGGTTGGCAGCTTTCTTT.

This chain connects TRBV28 to TRBJ2-4; D perhaps matches TRBD2 (6 bases). This CDR3 spans 15 amino acids. V lost 5 bases to trimming and J lost 3 bases, with 14 bases between them. Germline V lookup: CDR1 MDHEN, CDR2 SYDVKM. As DNA, the CDR3 is TGTGCCAGCAGTGCACTAGCCACCGGCAAAAACATTCAGTACTTC. As protein: CASSALATGKNIQYF.

The chain links TRBV10-3 to TRBJ1-2; D gene uncertain. Germline V lookup: CDR1 ENHRY, CDR2 SYGVKD. The CDR3 spans 14 residues. V gave up 3 bases and J gave up 4 bases, with 12 bases separating them. The CDR3 DNA follows: TGTGCCATCAGTGATCACACAAAAACCTATGGCTACACCTTC. Its protein is CAISDHTKTYGYTF.

The chain combines TRBV6-2 or TRBV6-3 with TRBJ2-1; TRBD1 matches 11 bases. Germline values: CDR1 MNHEY, CDR2 SVGEGT. V dropped 2 bases and J dropped 6; count of bases not matched to a gene: 3. The CDR3 length is 15 residues. CDR3 nucleotides: TGTGCCAGCAGTTACCCAGGGACAGGGGGCAATGAGCAGTTCTTC. Amino acid sequence: CASSYPGTGGNEQFF.

This rearrangement joins TRBV5-6 to TRBJ2-1, with TRBD2 identical over 10 bases. The CDR3 runs 15 residues. Losses at the gene ends were 6 bases for V and 3 bases for J; bases not matched to a gene: 6. Looked up from germline, CDR1 is SGHDT and CDR2 is YYEEEE. CDR3 in DNA: TGTGCCAGCAACAAGCGGGAGGGTGACTACAATGAGCAGTTCTTC. Amino acids: CASNKREGDYNEQFF. The full variable domain, completed using reference TRBV5-6 and TRBJ2-1, is DAGVTQSPTHLIKTRGQQVTLRCSPKSGHDTVSWYQQALGQGPQFIFQYYEEEERQRGNFPDRFSGHQFPNYSSELNVNALLLGDSALYLCASNKREGDYNEQFFGPGTRLTVL.

J is TRBJ1-5 and V is TRBV28; 7 bases are a match to TRBD1. The CDR3 runs 15 residues. CDR1 and CDR2 (germline): MDHEN, SYDVKM. Trimming took 6 bases from V and 0 from J; bases not matched to a gene: 5. The chain's CDR3 is CASRPTGPSNQPQHF. The CDR3 coding sequence is TGTGCCAGCAGACCGACAGGGCCTAGCAATCAGCCCCAGCATTTT.

The chain employs TRBV19 and TRBJ2-2; TRBD2 matches at 8 bases. The J segment lost 4 bases and the V segment lost 6 bases, leaving 7 bases of the junction unmatched. Per the germline V gene, CDR1 is LNHDA and CDR2 is SQIVND (reference sequence). CDR3 length: 15 residues. The CDR3 here is CASSTREDPTGELFF. In nucleotides, the CDR3 is TGTGCCAGTAGCACGCGGGAGGACCCCACCGGGGAGCTGTTTTTT. Full variable domain (remainder filled in from reference TRBV19 and TRBJ2-2): DGGITQSPKYLFRKEGQNVTLSCEQNLNHDAMYWYRQDPGQGLRLIYYSQIVNDFQKGDIAEGYSVSREKKESFPLTVTSAQKNPTAFYLCASSTREDPTGELFFGEGSRLTVL.

This clone was observed once. V gene TRBV1 combines with J gene TRBJ2-1; whether TRBD1, the table's D call, matches the DNA was not checked. TRBV1 is described as a pseudogene. The CDR3 totals 15 residues. This CDR3 is CTSSQEGRVGNEQFF. The CDR3 DNA is TGCACCAGCAGCCAAGAAGGCAGGGTCGGGAATGAGCAGTTCTTC.

The rearrangement links TRBV5-1 to TRBJ1-1; TRBD1 aligns across 8 bases. CDR1 is SGHRS and CDR2 is YFSETQ in the germline V gene. The CDR3 is 16 amino acids. J was trimmed by 5 bases and V by 1 base; bases with no gene match: 10. Here the CDR3 reads CASSLTLQGARTEAFF. The CDR3 nucleotides are TGCGCCAGCAGCTTGACTCTTCAGGGGGCGCGGACTGAAGCTTTCTTT.

The chain has TRBV28 and TRBJ1-6; D is possibly TRBD1 (6 bases). Trimming shortened V by 0 bases and J by 1 base, and 13 bases separated the two germline ends. The CDR3 length is 18 residues. Germline values: CDR1 MDHEN, CDR2 SYDVKM. The CDR3 bases are TGTGCCAGCAGTTTATGGAAGCAGGGGCGGTCCTATAATTCACCCCTCCACTTT. The encoded protein is CASSLWKQGRSYNSPLHF.

This chain joins TRBV27 and TRBJ1-1; 8 bases are shared with TRBD1. CDR1 is MNHEY, CDR2 SMNVEV, per germline (reference sequence). J was trimmed by 5 bases and V by 2 bases; bases with no gene match: 4. There are 14 residues in the CDR3. The CDR3 spells CASSLQGAGTEAFF. The DNA of the CDR3 is TGTGCCAGCAGTTTACAGGGGGCAGGGACTGAAGCTTTCTTT.

The gene calls are TRBV18 and TRBJ2-5, with TRBD1 matching over 8 bases. The length of the CDR3 is 14 residues. J gave up 1 base and V 3 bases, and 1 base lay outside the gene matches. From germline, CDR1 is KGHSH and CDR2 LQKENI. The CDR3 spells CASSPGTGQETQYF. CDR3 DNA sequence: TGTGCCAGCTCACCTGGGACAGGCCAAGAGACCCAGTACTTC.

This sequence joins TRBV9 and TRBJ2-3; 9 bases align to TRBD2. Trimming took 0 bases from V and 4 from J; bases not matched to a gene: 6. Per the germline V gene, CDR1 is SGDLS and CDR2 is YYNGEE. CDR3 length equals 16 residues. The CDR3 nucleotides are TGTGCCAGCAGCGTAGTAGGTAGCGGGAGATCAGATACGCAGTATTTT. Translation gives CASSVVGSGRSDTQYF.

The J gene is TRBJ1-1, the V gene TRBV29-1; D possibly corresponds to TRBD1 (6 bases). CDR1 is SQVTM, CDR2 ANQGSEA, per germline. V gave up 4 bases and J gave up 7 bases, with 10 bases separating them. This CDR3 has 11 amino acids. CDR3 amino acids: CSVGQGSEAFF. In nucleotides, the CDR3 is TGCAGCGTTGGGCAGGGGAGTGAAGCTTTCTTT. Combining the CDR3 with reference TRBV29-1 and TRBJ1-1 gives the whole variable domain SAVISQKPSRDICQRGTSLTIQCQVDSQVTMMFWYRQQPGQSLTLIATANQGSEATYESGFVIDKFPISRPNLTFSTLTVSNMSPEDSSIYLCSVGQGSEAFFGQGTRLTVV.

This clone was counted once. The rearrangement links TRBV18 to TRBJ2-2; D gene unclear. Looked up from germline, CDR1 is KGHSH and CDR2 is LQKENI. The CDR3 totals 14 residues. Trimming removed 2 bases from V and 4 bases from J, with 8 bases in between. CDR3 in DNA: TGTGCCAGCTCACCAAACCAGGCCACCGGGGAGCTGTTTTTT. Translating gives CASSPNQATGELFF.

This chain links TRBV29-1 with TRBJ2-3, with D perhaps matching TRBD2 (5 bases). The germline V gene encodes CDR1 SQVTM and CDR2 ANQGSEA. The CDR3 has 13 amino acids. Trimming pared 6 bases from V and 0 bases from J, leaving 10 bases between. CDR3 sequence: CSVLGGSTDTQYF. The CDR3, as DNA: TGCAGCGTCCTAGGAGGCAGCACAGATACGCAGTATTTT.

V is TRBV6-2 or TRBV6-3 and J is TRBJ2-7; 15 bases are shared with TRBD2. This CDR3 comprises 16 residues. V shed 0 bases, J shed 6 bases, and the junction held 3 bases outside the gene matches. Germline values: CDR1 MNHEY, CDR2 SVGEGT. This CDR3 reads CASSYSGTSGRSEQYF. The CDR3 nucleotides read TGTGCCAGCAGTTACTCTGGGACTAGCGGGAGGTCCGAGCAGTACTTC.

The gene calls are TRBV6-4 and TRBJ1-4, with 7 bases identical to TRBD1. Germline CDR1 MRHNA, CDR2 SNTAGT. Losses at the gene ends were 3 bases for V and 15 bases for J; bases not matched to a gene: 7. The CDR3 length is 12 residues. CDR3 protein: CASSDRGLEVFF. The DNA of the CDR3 is TGTGCCAGCAGTGATAGGGGGCTGGAGGTGTTTTTT.

The CDR3 spells CASSINRSGYTF. CDR3 in DNA: TGTGCCAGTAGTATTAACAGGTCTGGCTACACCTTC. The rearrangement links TRBV19 to TRBJ1-2; weak D call: TRBD1 (5 bases). Trimming removed 3 bases from V and 7 bases from J, with 9 bases in between. This CDR3 has 12 amino acids. Germline loops: CDR1 LNHDA, CDR2 SQIVND (reference sequence).

The J gene is TRBJ2-1, the V gene TRBV9; 8 bases map to TRBD2. The CDR3 is 16 amino acids. CDR1 and CDR2 (germline): SGDLS, YYNGEE. V lost 0 bases and J lost 8; bases outside the gene matches: 10. The DNA for the CDR3 is TGTGCCAGCAGCGTAGTCCGGACTAGCCTTGAGGATGAGCAGTTCTTC. Translated: CASSVVRTSLEDEQFF.